The 18 T cell receptor beta chains below were found in one sample sequenced in a study of technical replicates of blood from several donors (dated by TCRdb to about 2017). The library was generated by the immunoSEQ multiplex PCR assay. TCRdb re-hosts the immuneACCESS table, in-frame sequences only. Its copies lack some clones; in the studies checked, an unresolved V gene accounts for under half of them, and the cause for the rest is not known. The sample yields approximately 52,000 clones; about 94% were counted once. Roughly 3.9% of the sample is held by the ten biggest clonotypes. Sequencing used PBMCs. All receptors come from a human donor in good health. Some clones in this sample may be carry-over from other donors' samples.

This chain connects TRBV29-1 to TRBJ1-1; D remains unclear. The germline gives CDR1 SQVTM, CDR2 ANQGSEA. This CDR3 has 9 residues. The V gene lost 7 bases and the J gene lost 14 bases, with 14 bases spanning the gap. CDR3 protein: CSERHRCFF. CDR3 nucleotides: TGCAGCGAGAGACACAGATGCTTCTTT.

The rearrangement joins TRBV19 to TRBJ1-1, with 7 bases fitting TRBD1. The ends lost 7 bases at V and 3 bases at J; junction bases unmatched: 5. CDR3 length: 13 amino acids. Germline values: CDR1 LNHDA, CDR2 SQIVND (reference sequence). The DNA of the CDR3 is TGTGCCAGTACTACAGGGGCGTACACTGAAGCTTTCTTT. It is translated as CASTTGAYTEAFF.

The chain uses TRBV7-2 and TRBJ1-3; unclear D gene. Trimming pared 5 bases from V and 0 bases from J, leaving 5 bases between. The CDR3 length is 13 residues. In germline, CDR1 is SGHTA, CDR2 FQGNSA. Here the CDR3 reads CASSPSSGNTIYF. As DNA, the CDR3 is TGTGCCAGCAGCCCCTCCTCTGGAAACACCATATATTTT.

In its sample, this clone was seen a few times. The chain uses TRBV30 and TRBJ1-1, with D unclear. The germline V and J ends were trimmed by 3 bases and 2 bases, with 10 bases remaining between them. CDR1 GTSNPN and CDR2 SVGIG come from the germline V gene (reference sequence). CDR3 length equals 13 residues. The CDR3 DNA follows: TGTGCCTGGAGCGCAACAGATAACACTGAAGCTTTCTTT. Encoded protein: CAWSATDNTEAFF.

This chain uses TRBV7-8 with TRBJ1-2; 8 bases agree with TRBD1. The V and J ends lost 1 base and 4 bases, in that order; junction bases with no gene match: 5. The CDR3 has 15 residues. Germline CDR1 SGHVS, CDR2 FQNEAQ. For the CDR3, the DNA is TGTGCCAGCAGCTTAGAACAGGGGGTTCCCTATGGCTACACCTTC. This encodes CASSLEQGVPYGYTF. Variable domain in full (rest from reference TRBV7-8 and TRBJ1-2): GAGVSQSPRYKVAKRGQDVALRCDPISGHVSLFWYQQALGQGPEFLTYFQNEAQLDKSGLPSDRFFAERPEGSVSTLKIQRTQQEDSAVYLCASSLEQGVPYGYTFGSGTRLTVV.

The V gene is TRBV4-2, the J gene TRBJ2-7, with a weak D call TRBD1 (5 bases). The CDR3 length is 14 residues. Germline CDR1 and CDR2: LGHNA and YNFKEQ. Trimming left V 0 bases short and J 6 bases short, with 12 bases between. In DNA, the CDR3 is TGTGCCAGCAGCCAAGAAGACAGCCCGGTCGAGCAGTACTTC. Encoded protein: CASSQEDSPVEQYF.

The chain joins TRBV15 to TRBJ2-5, with D possibly being TRBD2 (5 bases). CDR3 length: 15 residues. V dropped 0 bases and J dropped 4 bases, with 12 bases sitting between them. CDR1 and CDR2 from the germline V gene are LNHNV and YYDKDF (reference sequence). CDR3: CATSREEAGGETQYF. As DNA, the CDR3 is TGTGCCACCAGCAGAGAGGAGGCCGGCGGAGAGACCCAGTACTTC. Variable domain in full (rest from reference TRBV15 and TRBJ2-5): DAMVIQNPRYQVTQFGKPVTLSCSQTLNHNVMYWYQQKSSQAPKLLFHYYDKDFNNEADTPDNFQSRRPNTSFCFLDIRSPGLGDTAMYLCATSREEAGGETQYFGPGTRLLVL.

The rearrangement links TRBV6-5 to TRBJ1-1; D unresolved. The CDR3 contains 13 residues. Per the germline V gene, CDR1 is MNHEY and CDR2 is SVGAGI. V was pared by 0 bases and J by 3 bases, with 5 bases between. The CDR3 nucleotides are TGTGCCAGCAGTTACTCGGAGCACACTGAAGCTTTCTTT. Translating it yields CASSYSEHTEAFF.

V is TRBV30 and J is TRBJ2-7; 7 positions agree with TRBD1. The germline gives CDR1 GTSNPN, CDR2 SVGIG (reference sequence). After removal of 5 bases from V and 1 base from J, the junction contained 2 bases not matched to a gene. The CDR3 length is 12 residues. The CDR3 region has the DNA TGTGCCTGGTCGACAGGGTCCTACGAGCAGTACTTC. Amino acids: CAWSTGSYEQYF. Filled out from reference TRBV30 and TRBJ2-7, the complete variable domain reads SQTIHQWPATLVQPVGSPLSLECTVEGTSNPNLYWYRQAAGRGLQLLFYSVGIGQISSEVPQNLSASRPQDRQFILSSKKLLLSDSGFYLCAWSTGSYEQYFGPGTRLTVT.

The chain combines TRBV5-1 with TRBJ2-6, with D possibly TRBD1 on 6 matching bases. With 4 bases removed from V and 3 bases from J, the gap between germline ends came to 11 bases. Germline CDR1 SGHRS, CDR2 YFSETQ. This CDR3 is 15 amino acids long. In DNA, the CDR3 is TGCGCCAGCAGCCCCAGGGGCGATGGGGCCAACGTCCTGACTTTC. It codes for CASSPRGDGANVLTF.

The chain employs TRBV18 and TRBJ2-7; 7 nucleotides match TRBD2. The length of the CDR3 is 14 residues. The trim removed 3 bases at V and 5 bases at J, leaving 7 bases unmatched. Looked up from germline, CDR1 is KGHSH and CDR2 is LQKENI. CDR3 loop: CASSPYAGAHEQYF. The CDR3, as DNA: TGTGCCAGCTCACCGTATGCGGGAGCCCACGAGCAGTACTTC.

The chain uses TRBV30 and TRBJ1-1, with D tentatively TRBD1 (5 bases). V lost 0 bases to trimming and J lost 4 bases, with 9 bases between them. CDR3 length equals 13 residues. Germline CDR1 reads GTSNPN; CDR2 reads SVGIG (reference sequence). CDR3 loop: CAWSVAQGTEAFF. CDR3 sequence (DNA): TGTGCCTGGAGTGTAGCCCAGGGCACTGAAGCTTTCTTT.

The chain recombines TRBV5-1 with TRBJ1-1; 7 bases fit TRBD1. Germline values: CDR1 SGHRS, CDR2 YFSETQ. V lost 0 bases and J lost 5; bases outside the gene matches: 7. The CDR3 contains 15 residues. The CDR3 region has the DNA TGCGCCAGCAGCTTGGAGGGGGACAGCGGGACTGAAGCTTTCTTT. It codes for CASSLEGDSGTEAFF. The full variable domain, completed using reference TRBV5-1 and TRBJ1-1, is KAGVTQTPRYLIKTRGQQVTLSCSPISGHRSVSWYQQTPGQGLQFLFEYFSETQRNKGNFPGRFSGRQFSNSRSEMNVSTLELGDSALYLCASSLEGDSGTEAFFGQGTRLTVV.

This chain uses TRBV7-2 with TRBJ1-5; possibly TRBD1 for D (5 bases). The CDR3 consists of 15 residues. With 0 bases removed from V and 6 bases from J, the gap between germline ends came to 12 bases. The germline gives CDR1 SGHTA, CDR2 FQGNSA. The CDR3 loop is CASSLAPGLGQPQHF. CDR3 nucleotide sequence: TGTGCCAGCAGCTTAGCGCCAGGGTTGGGTCAGCCCCAGCATTTT.

The chain couples TRBV30 to TRBJ2-1, with unresolved D. From germline, CDR1 is GTSNPN and CDR2 SVGIG (reference sequence). V was clipped by 4 bases and J by 7 bases, with 8 bases between them. CDR3 length: 11 residues. The CDR3 nucleotides are TGTGCCTGGACAAGAGAGAATGAGCAGTTCTTC. This sequence encodes CAWTRENEQFF.

J is TRBJ2-3 and V is TRBV5-1; D possibly corresponds to TRBD1 (6 bases). Germline loops: CDR1 SGHRS, CDR2 YFSETQ. This CDR3 spans 16 amino acids. Trimming pared 4 bases from V and 1 base from J, leaving 16 bases between. Here the CDR3 reads CASSAWGPGGTDTQYF. As DNA, the CDR3 is TGCGCCAGCAGCGCTTGGGGGCCAGGAGGCACAGATACGCAGTATTTT.

The gene calls are TRBV5-6 and TRBJ2-3, with 9 nucleotides matching TRBD1. Per the germline V gene, CDR1 is SGHDT and CDR2 is YYEEEE. The CDR3 sequence is 15 residues long. J lost 3 bases, V lost 4 bases, and 6 bases had no gene match. The CDR3, as DNA: TGTGCCAGCAGCGGGGACAGGGTTGTTACAGATACGCAGTATTTT. Protein: CASSGDRVVTDTQYF.

The rearrangement uses TRBV15 and TRBJ2-1; 7 bases align to TRBD2. The CDR3 extends over 16 amino acids. V dropped 0 bases and J dropped 1; count of bases not matched to a gene: 3. CDR1 is LNHNV, CDR2 YYDKDF, per germline (reference sequence). This CDR3 is CATSREGGRSYNEQFF. The CDR3 DNA follows: TGTGCCACCAGCAGAGAGGGCGGGAGATCCTACAATGAGCAGTTCTTC. The whole variable domain, remainder taken from reference TRBV15 and TRBJ2-1, is DAMVIQNPRYQVTQFGKPVTLSCSQTLNHNVMYWYQQKSSQAPKLLFHYYDKDFNNEADTPDNFQSRRPNTSFCFLDIRSPGLGDTAMYLCATSREGGRSYNEQFFGPGTRLTVL.